This entry features one T cell receptor (beta chain) sequence. This CDR3 has 14 amino acids. The J segment lost 2 bases and the V segment lost 7 bases, leaving 7 bases of the junction unmatched. Germline loops: CDR1 ENHRY, CDR2 SYGVKD. Here immunoSEQ multiplex PCR was the method, and the copy in TCRdb shows in-frame clones only, minus some. This sample has roughly 83,000 clones; roughly nine tenths occur once, and the top ten carry roughly 4%. This specimen comes from a study of T cell changes during pregnancy in multiple sclerosis. This material consisted of PBMCs, taken in the first trimester of pregnancy. The chain is built from TRBV10-3 and TRBJ2-7, with 8 bases lining up with TRBD1. The origin of this receptor is a female donor in good health, serving as a control in a pregnancy study. Some clones in this sample may be carry-over from other donors' samples. CDR3 region: CAITPTGATYEQYF. CDR3 bases: TGTGCCATCACGCCGACAGGGGCAACCTACGAGCAGTACTTC.